This T cell receptor (beta chain) was observed in a study of T cell responses to AZD1222 COVID-19 vaccine. Only in-frame clones appear in the TCRdb table, and some are missing; sequencing was by immunoSEQ multiplex PCR. The table shows around 170,000 clones, with 75% to 95% occurring only once. V was cut by 7 bases and J by 5 bases, with 14 bases left in between. The CDR3 is 14 amino acids. The germline V gene encodes CDR1 SNHLY and CDR2 FYNNEI. The sequence came from an adult in good health. V is TRBV2 and J is TRBJ2-2; a possible D gene is TRBD1 (5 bases). Sample: peripheral blood, taken on day 0 of AZD1222 vaccination. CDR3 sequence reads: CASKASGRTGELFF. CDR3 DNA sequence: TGTGCCAGCAAGGCGTCAGGGCGAACCGGGGAGCTGTTTTTT.